The subject of this entry is one T cell receptor beta chain. What it binds is unknown. A junction boundary mismatches the germline segment, possibly from a read error. TCRdb reprocessed the multiplex PCR reads via MiXCR and lists one record per CDR3 protein. The sample holds 15,000 to 17,000 distinct CDR3 sequences, around 49% seen once. The data belong to a study of breast tumors, draining lymph nodes, adjacent tissues. General observations from the study: Compared with lymph nodes, tumors were less diverse; compared with nontumor tissue, more. Luminal-like breast cancer showed significantly higher tumor–nontumor repertoire similarity than basal-like.

This CDR3 region has 16 residues. Germline V gene data show CDR1 as SGHTA and CDR2 as FQGNSA. Sequenced input: tumor-adjacent breast tissue. This TCR came from a female donor with breast cancer. Some clones in this sample may be carry-over from other donors' samples. The chain couples TRBV7-2 to TRBJ1-2; the match to TRBD1 covers 10 bases. Here the CDR3 DNA reads TGTGCCAACAGCTTAGCTCCGGGACAGGGGACCTATGGCCACACCTTC. This sequence encodes CANSLAPGQGTYGHTF.